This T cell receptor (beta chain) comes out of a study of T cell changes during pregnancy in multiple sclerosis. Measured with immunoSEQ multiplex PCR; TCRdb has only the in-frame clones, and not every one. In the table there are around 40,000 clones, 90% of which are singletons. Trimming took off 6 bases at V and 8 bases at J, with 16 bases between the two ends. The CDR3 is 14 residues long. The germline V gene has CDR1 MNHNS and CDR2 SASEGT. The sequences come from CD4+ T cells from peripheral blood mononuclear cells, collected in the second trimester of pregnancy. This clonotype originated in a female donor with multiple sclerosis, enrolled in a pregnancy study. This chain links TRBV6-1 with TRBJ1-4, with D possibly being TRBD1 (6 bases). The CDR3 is CASRRQVSEEKLFF. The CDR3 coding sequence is TGTGCCAGCAGGAGACAGGTATCGGAAGAAAAACTGTTTTTT.